A single sample gave rise to the 13 T cell receptor beta chains below, sequenced in a study of spatial heterogeneity in lung cancer. Study-level results: Mutation counts in tumors were tracked by counts of expanded intratumoral alpha and beta TCRs.

TCRdb called the 5' RACE reads again in MiXCR, with one record for every CDR3 protein. Of some 15,000 distinct CDR3 sequences in the sample, less than 9.5% were seen once. Time point given: sample taken at primary tumor resection. These receptors have no known antigen. The sample here was lung tumor tissue, taken at surgery. These receptors were obtained from a male donor with early-stage non-small cell lung cancer.

This clonotype has a count of ten or more. The V gene is TRBV6-5, the J gene TRBJ1-2; no clear D. The germline gives CDR1 MNHEY, CDR2 SVGAGI. V dropped 8 bases and J dropped 5 bases, with 15 bases sitting between them. The CDR3 totals 13 residues. This chain's CDR3 is CASGVNIRYGYTF. The CDR3 DNA follows: TGTGCCAGCGGGGTGAACATAAGATATGGCTACACCTTC.

The chain couples TRBV7-9 to TRBJ2-1; 7 bases fit TRBD1. Germline trimming cut 4 bases from V and 1 base from J; bases unmatched to any gene: 7. This CDR3 is built from 16 residues. The V gene's germline CDR1 is SEHNR and CDR2 FQNEAQ (reference sequence). The CDR3 nucleotides are TGTGCCAGCAGCTCTAGACAGGGTTGGTCCTACAATGAGCAGTTCTTC. As protein: CASSSRQGWSYNEQFF.

This clonotype has a count of ten or more. V and J are TRBV20-1 and TRBJ2-1, with a weak D call TRBD1 (5 bases). The germline gives CDR1 DFQATT, CDR2 SNEGSKA (reference sequence). The V end lost 0 bases, the J end lost 10 bases, and 16 bases lay between the germline ends. CDR3 length: 14 amino acids. Here the CDR3 reads CSAREPRKGREQFF. The CDR3 region has the DNA TGCAGTGCTAGAGAACCCCGTAAGGGGCGGGAGCAGTTCTTC.

The V and J genes are TRBV6-5 and TRBJ2-3; D is undetermined. The V and J ends lost 7 bases and 5 bases respectively, with 19 bases between them. Germline V gene data show CDR1 as MNHEY and CDR2 as SVGAGI. This CDR3 has 15 residues. The chain's CDR3 is CASTPKGWGGDTQYF. The DNA for the CDR3 is TGTGCCAGCACCCCCAAGGGATGGGGTGGAGATACGCAGTATTTT.

This chain joins TRBV20-1 and TRBJ2-3; TRBD2 aligns across 11 bases. J lost 1 base, V lost 0 bases, and 9 bases had no gene match. The germline CDR1 and CDR2 sequences are DFQATT and SNEGSKA (reference sequence). CDR3 size: 18 residues. CDR3 sequence reads: CSARDTSGGLLGTDTQYF. The CDR3 bases are TGCAGTGCTAGAGATACTAGCGGGGGCCTCTTGGGCACAGATACGCAGTATTTT.

The chain joins TRBV7-9 to TRBJ2-5; D gene ambiguous. Trimming removed 7 bases from V and 1 base from J, with 10 bases in between. This CDR3 region has 13 residues. Germline CDR1 SEHNR, CDR2 FQNEAQ (reference sequence). CDR3 amino acids: CASKGRLQETQYF. CDR3 sequence (DNA): TGTGCCAGCAAAGGACGTCTCCAAGAGACCCAGTACTTC.

The chain has TRBV28 and TRBJ1-6; D is perhaps TRBD1 (5 bases). This CDR3 region has 13 residues. Germline loops: CDR1 MDHEN, CDR2 SYDVKM. V was trimmed by 6 bases and J by 6 bases, leaving 9 bases between them. The CDR3 nucleotides are TGTGCCAGCAGCGGGGACCCTAATTCACCCCTCCACTTT. Protein sequence: CASSGDPNSPLHF.

Relative to its sample, this clonotype is medium-sized. The chain joins TRBV24-1 to TRBJ1-1; tentative D call: TRBD1 (5 bases). Germline-derived CDR1 and CDR2 are KGHDR and SFDVKD. CDR3 length: 13 residues. Trimming cost V 6 bases and J 6 bases, with 13 bases left between them. CDR3 in DNA: TGTGCCACCAGTTCTCGCTGGGACTCTGAAGCTTTCTTT. As protein: CATSSRWDSEAFF.

This chain uses TRBV6-1 with TRBJ1-5; no definite D call. Trimming took off 5 bases at V and 2 bases at J, with 10 bases between the two ends. Germline V lookup: CDR1 MNHNS, CDR2 SASEGT. The CDR3 has 14 residues. The CDR3 protein is CASSHGYGNQPQHF. The DNA for the CDR3 is TGTGCCAGCAGTCATGGTTATGGCAATCAGCCCCAGCATTTT.

The V and J genes are TRBV7-9 and TRBJ2-1; D ambiguous. Germline V CDR1 and CDR2: SEHNR, FQNEAQ (reference sequence). Trimming left V 5 bases short and J 7 bases short, with 0 bases between. This CDR3 contains 9 residues. As DNA, the CDR3 is TGTGCCAGCAGCAATGAGCAGTTCTTC. Translating it yields CASSNEQFF.

In its sample, this clonotype was seen many times. This chain uses TRBV20-1 with TRBJ1-4; maybe TRBD1 (6 bases). The CDR3 spans 15 residues. Germline V gives CDR1 DFQATT, CDR2 SNEGSKA (reference sequence). Trimming shortened V by 1 base and J by 4 bases, and 13 bases separated the two germline ends. As DNA, the CDR3 is TGCAGTGCTAGAGCCCCGTTACAGGGTAATGAAAAACTGTTTTTT. Residues: CSARAPLQGNEKLFF.

This clonotype was seen ten or more times. This chain uses TRBV12-5 with TRBJ1-2; D is possibly TRBD1 (5 bases). The CDR3 covers 19 residues. The V and J ends lost 5 bases and 6 bases respectively, with 31 bases between them. Per germline, CDR1 LGHNT and CDR2 FRNRAP. CDR3 nucleotide sequence: TGTGCTAGTGGTCGGACTTCCGACGGGACTCTGGCGGTGGTGGATGGCTACACCTTC. Residues: CASGRTSDGTLAVVDGYTF.

By sample share, this clonotype is medium-sized. The chain uses TRBV18 and TRBJ1-2; no reliable D call. Germline V gene sequence: CDR1 KGHSH, CDR2 LQKENI. The CDR3 runs to 14 residues. V lost 0 bases to trimming and J lost 2 bases, with 7 bases between them. Here the CDR3 DNA reads TGTGCCAGCTCACCACCAGGGCAGAACTATGGCTACACCTTC. It yields the protein CASSPPGQNYGYTF.